This T cell receptor (beta chain) was observed in a study of shared clonotypes between healthy human individuals. The study, taken as a whole, reports: Around 5% was the fraction of naive CD4 clonotypes found shared across several donors.

This CDR3 has 16 amino acids. From germline, CDR1 is SGHDN and CDR2 FVKESK. The germline V and J ends were trimmed by 1 base and 5 bases, with 14 bases remaining between them. Sequencing was performed with immunoSEQ multiplex PCR; in TCRdb, only in-frame clones are kept and a portion is missing. This table has over a million clones, about 96% appearing once. Note on this clone: Its cognate antigen is unknown.

The V gene is TRBV14, the J gene TRBJ1-4, with D uncertain. The receptor was isolated from a man between 25 and 39 years old in good health. Sample: naive CD4+ T cells sorted from blood. The subset was: CD45RA+ positively selected. As DNA, the CDR3 is TGTGCCAGCAGCCAAGTAACCCGGGCCCACAATGAAAAACTGTTTTTT. Translation gives CASSQVTRAHNEKLFF.